This paragraph reports one TCR beta chain. The authors' processing: The assay estimated nucleated cells by amplifying reference gene primers. Only in-frame clones appear in the TCRdb table, and some are missing; sequencing was by immunoSEQ multiplex PCR. The V and J calls and clone size come from that table; D and trimming were worked out from the DNA. The sample yields fewer than 40,000 clones, more than 85% seen once. The germline V gene encodes CDR1 MNHEY and CDR2 SVGAGI. J gave up 1 base and V 6 bases, and 6 bases lay outside the gene matches. The CDR3 consists of 15 residues. This sample is drawn from a study of blood T cell repertoires in COVID-19. Study in general: Whether acute or convalescent, the COVID-19 samples came from the United States, Italy and Spain. The analysed material was cDNA or gDNA that came from T cells, B-cell-depleted T cells, or PBMCs.

Specimen: peripheral blood. J is TRBJ1-5 and V is TRBV6-5, with 7 bases that match TRBD1. This clonotype was obtained from a woman older than 75 with active or convalescent COVID-19. Here the CDR3 DNA reads TGTGCCAGCAGACGGGACAGTAGGAGCAATCAGCCCCAGCATTTT. Translation gives CASRRDSRSNQPQHF.